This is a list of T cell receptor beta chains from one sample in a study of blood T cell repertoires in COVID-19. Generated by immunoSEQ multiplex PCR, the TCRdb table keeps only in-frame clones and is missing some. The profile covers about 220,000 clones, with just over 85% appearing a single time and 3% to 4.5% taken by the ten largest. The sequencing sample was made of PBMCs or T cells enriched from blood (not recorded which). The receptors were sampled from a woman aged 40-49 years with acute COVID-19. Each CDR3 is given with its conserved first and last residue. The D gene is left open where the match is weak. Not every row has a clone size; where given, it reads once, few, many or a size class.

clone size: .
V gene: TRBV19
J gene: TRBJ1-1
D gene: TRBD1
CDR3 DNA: TGTGCCAGTATGGGGTCGACAGGGGACACTGAAGCTTTCTTT
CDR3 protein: CASMGSTGDTEAFF

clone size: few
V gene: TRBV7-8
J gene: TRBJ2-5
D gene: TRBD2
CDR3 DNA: TGTGCCAGCAGTCTAGCGGGGGGGACTTGGGAGACCCAGTACTTC
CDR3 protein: CASSLAGGTWETQYF

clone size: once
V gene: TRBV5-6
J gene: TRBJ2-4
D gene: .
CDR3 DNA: TGTGCCAGCAGCTTGGTAACAGAATTAGCCAAAAACATTCAGTACTTC
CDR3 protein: CASSLVTELAKNIQYF

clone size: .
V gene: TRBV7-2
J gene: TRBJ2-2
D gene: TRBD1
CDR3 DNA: TGTGCCAGCAGCCCTCTCGGACAGGGGGCGCACACCGGGGAGCTGTTTTTT
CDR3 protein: CASSPLGQGAHTGELFF

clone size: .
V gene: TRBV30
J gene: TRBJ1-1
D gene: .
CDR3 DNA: TGTGCCTGGAGTGTATTGGGGGGAGGAGACACTGAAGCTTTCTTT
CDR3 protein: CAWSVLGGGDTEAFF

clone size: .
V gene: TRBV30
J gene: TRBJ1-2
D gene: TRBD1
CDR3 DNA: TGTGCCTGGAACACAGGGGCGCTGGGGCCGTATGGCTACACCTTC
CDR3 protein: CAWNTGALGPYGYTF

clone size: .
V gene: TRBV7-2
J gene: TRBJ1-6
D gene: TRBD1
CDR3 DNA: TGTGCCAGCAGCCCAGACTACAGGGGTTCACCCCTCCACTTT
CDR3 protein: CASSPDYRGSPLHF

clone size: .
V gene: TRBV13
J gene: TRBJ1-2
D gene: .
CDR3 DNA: TGTGCCAGCAGCGAAAACAGGGAAGTTGGCTACACCTTC
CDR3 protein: CASSENREVGYTF

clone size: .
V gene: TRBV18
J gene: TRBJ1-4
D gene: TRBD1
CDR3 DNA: TGTGCCAGCTCACCAGAGACAGGGTATGAAAAACTGTTTTTT
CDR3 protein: CASSPETGYEKLFF

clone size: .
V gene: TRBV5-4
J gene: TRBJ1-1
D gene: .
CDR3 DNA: TGTGCCAGCAGCTTGGAAAGGGGTGGGTTCGGCACTGAAGCTTTCTTT
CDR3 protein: CASSLERGGFGTEAFF

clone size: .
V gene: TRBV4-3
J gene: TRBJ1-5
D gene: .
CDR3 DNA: TGCGCCAGCAGCCAAGAGCGAGAGTATAGCAATCAGCCCCAGCATTTT
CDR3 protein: CASSQEREYSNQPQHF

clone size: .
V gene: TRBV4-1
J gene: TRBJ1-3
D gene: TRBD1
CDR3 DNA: TGCGCCAGCAGCCAAGATCAGCCAGGGGGTGGAAACACCATATATTTT
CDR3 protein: CASSQDQPGGGNTIYF

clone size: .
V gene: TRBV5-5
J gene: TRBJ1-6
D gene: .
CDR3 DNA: TGTGCCAGCAGCTTAGGCAGGGATTCACCCCTCCACTTT
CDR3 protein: CASSLGRDSPLHF

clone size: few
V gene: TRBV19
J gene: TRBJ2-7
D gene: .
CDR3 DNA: TGTGCCAGTAAACCGGGACTGTATCGTCATGAGCAGTACTTC
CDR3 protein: CASKPGLYRHEQYF

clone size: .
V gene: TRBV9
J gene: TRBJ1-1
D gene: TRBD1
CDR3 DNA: TGTGCCAGCAGCGTAACAGGGGGCGTCACTGAAGCTTTCTTT
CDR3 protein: CASSVTGGVTEAFF

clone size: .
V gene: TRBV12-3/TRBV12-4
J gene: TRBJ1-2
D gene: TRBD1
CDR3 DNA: TGTGCCAGCAGTTTTGGACAGGGGGGAGGCTACACCTTC
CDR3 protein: CASSFGQGGGYTF

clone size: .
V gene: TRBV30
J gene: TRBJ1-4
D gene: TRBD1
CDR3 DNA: TGTGCCTGGAGTGTCCGACAGGGGGCCTCTCGTAGGCCAAGGACGGAACTGTTTTTT
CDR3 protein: CAWSVRQGASRRPRTELFF

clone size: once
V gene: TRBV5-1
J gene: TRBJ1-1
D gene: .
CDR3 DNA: TGCGCCAGCAGCTTAAACATGAACACTGAAGCTTTCTTT
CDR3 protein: CASSLNMNTEAFF

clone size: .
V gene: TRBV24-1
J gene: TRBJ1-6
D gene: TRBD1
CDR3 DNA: TGTGCCACCAGTGAAGGGGACAGGGGTTATTCACCCCTCCACTTT
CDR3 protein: CATSEGDRGYSPLHF

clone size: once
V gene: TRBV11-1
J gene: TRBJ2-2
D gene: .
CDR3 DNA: TGTGCCAGCAGCTTATTAGAGGCCGGGGAGCTGTTTTTT
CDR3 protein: CASSLLEAGELFF

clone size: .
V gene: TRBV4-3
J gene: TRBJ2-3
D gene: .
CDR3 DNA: TGCGCCAGCAGCCAAGACCACAGAACCGGGACTGGCCCTTCCATGGATACGCAGTATTTT
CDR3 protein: CASSQDHRTGTGPSMDTQYF

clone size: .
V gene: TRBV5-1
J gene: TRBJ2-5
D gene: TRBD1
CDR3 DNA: TGCGCCAGCAGCTTGGGGGCCCGACAGGGCGAAGAGACCCAGTACTTC
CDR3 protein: CASSLGARQGEETQYF

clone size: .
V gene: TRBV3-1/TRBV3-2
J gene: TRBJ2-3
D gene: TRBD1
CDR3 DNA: TGTGCCAGCAGCCAAGAACGACAGGGGATGCAATATTTT
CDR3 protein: CASSQERQGMQYF

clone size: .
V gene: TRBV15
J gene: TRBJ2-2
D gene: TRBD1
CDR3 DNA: TGTGCCACCAGCCCTACAGGGGCGGGCACCGGGGAGCTGTTTTTT
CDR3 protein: CATSPTGAGTGELFF

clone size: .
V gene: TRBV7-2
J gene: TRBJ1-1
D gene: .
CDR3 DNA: TGTGCCAGCAGCTTCCGACAGGCCGGGAACACTGAAGCTTTCTTT
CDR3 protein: CASSFRQAGNTEAFF

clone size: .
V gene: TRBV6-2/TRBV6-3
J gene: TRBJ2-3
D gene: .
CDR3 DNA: TGTGCCAGCAGTTCCGGGGATCACACAGATACGCAGTATTTT
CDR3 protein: CASSSGDHTDTQYF

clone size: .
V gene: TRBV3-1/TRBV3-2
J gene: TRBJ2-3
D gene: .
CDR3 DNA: TGTGCCAGCAGCCAAGGTGGACTCCCTCGGGCAGATACGCAGTATTTT
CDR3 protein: CASSQGGLPRADTQYF

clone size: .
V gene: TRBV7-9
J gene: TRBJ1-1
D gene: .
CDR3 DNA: TGTGCCAGCAGCTTAGGCCTAAGACCGGAAGACAAAGCTTTCTTT
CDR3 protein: CASSLGLRPEDKAFF